A selection of T cell receptor beta chains follows, all from one sample in a study of shared clonotypes between healthy human individuals. Sequencing was performed with immunoSEQ multiplex PCR; in TCRdb, only in-frame clones are kept and a portion is missing. The top ten hold 0.36% of the sample, which has fewer than 1.8 million clones, about 98.5% seen once. The sample comprised naive CD4+ T cells sorted from blood. These receptors originate from a man under 40 in good health. Each CDR3 is given with its conserved first and last residue. The D gene is left open where the match is weak.

d_call	v_call	j_call	cdr3_aa	cdr3_nt
NA	TRBV23-1	TRBJ2-3	CASSPGGHEADTQYF	TGCGCCAGCAGCCCCGGGGGTCACGAGGCAGATACGCAGTATTTT
NA	TRBV11-3	TRBJ1-1	CASSRGPDTEAFF	TGTGCCAGCAGCCGCGGACCAGACACTGAAGCTTTCTTT
NA	TRBV18	TRBJ1-1	CASSKGGVVTEAFF	TGTGCCAGCTCAAAAGGCGGGGTGGTCACTGAAGCTTTCTTT
NA	TRBV18	TRBJ2-3	CASSPSLASTDTQYF	TGTGCCAGCTCACCATCCCTAGCTAGCACAGATACGCAGTATTTT
NA	TRBV6-1	TRBJ1-2	CASSEGFSSGVYGYTF	TGTGCCAGCAGTGAAGGATTCTCGTCGGGTGTCTATGGCTACACCTTC
NA	TRBV7-6	TRBJ2-2	CASSLRDRELFF	TGTGCCAGCAGCTTACGGGACCGGGAGCTGTTTTTT
NA	TRBV5-1	TRBJ2-7	CASSLAGISWTDSSYEQYF	TGCGCCAGCAGCTTGGCCGGTATTTCCTGGACGGACAGCTCCTACGAGCAGTACTTC
NA	TRBV20-1	TRBJ2-2	CSVDTGELFF	TGCAGTGTGGACACCGGGGAGCTGTTTTTT
NA	TRBV27	TRBJ2-7	CASSLRVSGYEQYF	TGTGCCAGCAGTTTAAGGGTTAGCGGATACGAGCAGTACTTC
NA	TRBV28	TRBJ1-2	CASRPKGDYGYTF	TGTGCCAGCAGGCCAAAGGGGGACTATGGCTACACCTTC
NA	TRBV5-1	TRBJ2-2	CASSLGDMTTGELFF	TGCGCCAGCAGCTTGGGCGACATGACCACCGGGGAGCTGTTTTTT
NA	TRBV6-5	TRBJ2-5	CASRLTGWETQYF	TGTGCCAGCAGGCTAACAGGGTGGGAGACCCAGTACTTC
TRBD1	TRBV4-1	TRBJ2-7	CASSQVPRGSYEQYF	TGCGCCAGCAGCCAAGTGCCCAGGGGGAGTTACGAGCAGTACTTC
NA	TRBV30	TRBJ1-1	CAWRKRLGSQAEAFF	TGTGCCTGGAGGAAGCGTCTAGGGAGTCAAGCTGAAGCTTTCTTT
TRBD1	TRBV11-2	TRBJ1-2	CASSPTGTSGYTF	TGTGCCAGCAGCCCGACAGGGACTTCGGGCTACACCTTC
TRBD2	TRBV6-5	TRBJ2-3	CASTSAGGPSDTQYF	TGTGCCAGCACCTCAGCGGGAGGGCCCTCGGATACGCAGTATTTT
TRBD2	TRBV6-1	TRBJ2-7	CASSHRGSSGEQYF	TGTGCCAGCAGCCATCGAGGGTCTAGCGGCGAGCAGTACTTC
NA	TRBV29-1	TRBJ1-2	CSVGDDRSNYGYTF	TGCAGCGTTGGGGATGACAGATCTAACTATGGCTACACCTTC
NA	TRBV5-1	TRBJ2-2	CASSLVLHTGELFF	TGCGCCAGCAGCTTGGTGTTGCATACCGGGGAGCTGTTTTTT
TRBD1	TRBV9	TRBJ1-2	CASSVDDRVALGGYTF	TGTGCCAGCAGCGTAGACGACAGGGTCGCATTGGGTGGCTACACCTTC